This TCR beta chain stems from a study of T cell responses to AZD1222 COVID-19 vaccine. About this clone itself: Its antigen is not known.

Germline CDR1 reads MRHNA; CDR2 reads SNTAGT. The trim removed 6 bases at V and 2 bases at J, leaving 6 bases unmatched. The length of the CDR3 is 15 residues. Study observations and caveats: Close to half of all spike-specific TCRs reportedly target regions of the variants that are unmutated. Spike-specific TCR repertoires showed rising breadth and depth after two AZD1222 doses. Females made up more of the donors, who were largely white British, and clonal diversity may have come out too low. Dominant at 160-218 and 743-854, vaccine-associated CD4 TCRs also spanned spike.

The assay was immunoSEQ multiplex PCR, and TCRdb's table has in-frame clones only and misses some. The sample shows approximately 140,000 clones, more than 90% of them seen only once. The chain joins TRBV6-4 to TRBJ2-7; 11 nucleotides align to TRBD2. The sample was peripheral blood, taken 28 days after the second AZD1222 dose. The receptor was isolated from an adult who received the AZD1222 COVID-19 vaccine. The CDR3 DNA reads TGTGCCAGCAGAATGGGGACTAGCGGCCCCTACGAGCAGTACTTC. This gives the protein CASRMGTSGPYEQYF.